The rows below give T cell receptor beta chains drawn from one sample of a study of T cell repertoires in ileal Crohn's disease. Profiling relied on immunoSEQ multiplex PCR, and the TCRdb table lists in-frame clones only, not all of them. The data contain about 7,200 clones, around 70% of them seen just once; the ten biggest clones take up more than 7%. The sample taken for sequencing was ileal tissue. The receptors derive from an adult with Crohn's disease. Each CDR3 is given with its conserved first and last residue. D genes are given only for firm matches. For some rows the clone size is stated as once, few or many, or as a class when expanded; others skip it.

>TRBV7-2|TRBJ2-7|.|.
TGTGCCAGCAGCTTACGGATCGAGGGCTCCTACGAGCAGTACTTC
CASSLRIEGSYEQYF
>TRBV4-1|TRBJ1-1|.|.
TGCGCCAGCAGCCAAGATCGAGGGACTGAAGCTTTCTTT
CASSQDRGTEAFF
>TRBV29-1|TRBJ2-4|.|.
TGCAGCGTTCCCAGGGGCGCCAAAAACATTCAGTACTTC
CSVPRGAKNIQYF
>TRBV5-1|TRBJ2-5|.|.
TGCGCCAGCAGCTTCGGGGGAGGAGAGACCCAGTACTTC
CASSFGGGETQYF
>TRBV11-2|TRBJ1-1|.|.
TGTGCCAGCAGCTTAGATTATCGGGGGGCGGGAGCTTTCTTT
CASSLDYRGAGAFF
>TRBV5-6|TRBJ2-3|TRBD1|few
TGTGCCAGCAGCTCCCCGGGACAGGGAATGGGCACAGATACGCAGTATTTT
CASSSPGQGMGTDTQYF
>TRBV7-7|TRBJ2-3|TRBD1|once
TGTGCTAGCAGCTTAACAGGGGGCAGCACAGATACGCAGTATTTT
CASSLTGGSTDTQYF
>TRBV5-1|TRBJ1-6|.|large
TGCGCCAGCAGAACAGGGTCGGCTTCTTCACCCCTCCACTTT
CASRTGSASSPLHF
>TRBV5-1|TRBJ1-1|.|.
TGCGCCAGCAGCTTGGTATGGGGGGGAACTGAAGCTTTCTTT
CASSLVWGGTEAFF
>TRBV5-5|TRBJ2-3|TRBD1|.
TGTGCCAGCAGCCCGACCAGGGCCGACAGGGTTCGCACAGATACGCAGTATTTT
CASSPTRADRVRTDTQYF
>TRBV5-1|TRBJ1-4|.|.
TGCGCCAGCAGCTTAGGAGCTAATGAAAAACTGTTTTTT
CASSLGANEKLFF
>TRBV6-1|TRBJ2-2|TRBD1|.
TGTGCCAGCAGTGTTTGGACAGGGGGCCCCGGGGAGCTGTTTTTT
CASSVWTGGPGELFF
>TRBV6-5|TRBJ2-3|TRBD2|.
TGTGCCAGCAGACCGGGACTAGCGGGCGATACGCAGTATTTT
CASRPGLAGDTQYF